The 28 T cell receptor beta chains in this list originate from one sample, sequenced in a study of T cells in Graves' hyperthyroidism and ophthalmopathy. Amplification targeted TCR beta CDR3 regions from RNA transcripts. With the HTBI primer set, the TCR CDR3 went through a first round of RT-PCR. TCRdb passed the multiplex PCR reads through MiXCR, listing each CDR3 protein once. The table shows fewer than 650,000 distinct CDR3 sequences, with more than 13% occurring only once. Material for sequencing was blood. The receptor source for this set is a woman aged 18 to 35 with Graves' ophthalmopathy.

Many counts were recorded for this clonotype. This chain joins TRBV12-3 or TRBV12-4 and TRBJ2-1; the match to TRBD1 covers 10 bases. V lost 3 bases, J lost 4 bases, and 3 bases stayed unmatched. This CDR3 spans 15 amino acids. CDR3 loop: CASSFRTGGYNEQFF. The CDR3 nucleotides read TGTGCCAGCAGTTTCCGGACAGGGGGATACAATGAGCAGTTCTTC.

This clonotype has a count of ten or more. This chain connects TRBV6-5 to TRBJ2-7, with 8 nucleotides matching TRBD1. CDR1 is MNHEY, CDR2 SVGAGI, per germline. V lost 0 bases and J lost 7; bases outside the gene matches: 11. The CDR3 is 16 amino acids. In DNA, the CDR3 is TGTGCCAGCAGTTACTCGGGGGACAGGCTGTTTTGGGAGCAGTACTTC. This sequence encodes CASSYSGDRLFWEQYF.

This clonotype was found a few times. The V call is TRBV6-2 or TRBV6-3, the J call TRBJ2-7; D is uncertain. Germline V gene lookup returns CDR1 MNHEY and CDR2 SVGEGT. V shed 5 bases and J shed 0 bases, with 11 bases lying between them. CDR3 size: 14 residues. This chain's CDR3 is CASSGRYPSYEQYF. The CDR3 DNA reads TGTGCCAGCAGTGGCAGGTACCCCTCCTACGAGCAGTACTTC.

Ten or more counts support this clonotype. The chain recombines TRBV7-8 with TRBJ2-3; 10 nucleotides align to TRBD2. The CDR3 has 15 residues. CDR1 and CDR2 (germline): SGHVS, FQNEAQ. V shed 3 bases, J shed 5 bases, and the junction held 5 bases outside the gene matches. CDR3 coding DNA: TGTGCCAGCAGCTTCCTAGCGGGAGAAGTAGATACGCAGTATTTT. Translated, it gives CASSFLAGEVDTQYF.

This clonotype has a handful of counts. The chain combines TRBV6-1 with TRBJ1-3; 8 bases fit TRBD1. V lost 5 bases and J lost 2; bases outside the gene matches: 5. The CDR3 consists of 15 residues. Looked up from germline, CDR1 is MNHNS and CDR2 is SASEGT. This CDR3 is CASSRQGLTGNTIYF. Written as DNA, the CDR3 is TGTGCCAGCAGTCGACAGGGGTTAACTGGAAACACCATATATTTT.

The sample holds many counts of this clonotype. One end of the junction does not line up with germline, which may come from a read error. V usage is TRBV27 and J usage is TRBJ1-1; D possibly corresponds to TRBD1 (6 bases). From germline, CDR1 is MNHEY and CDR2 SMNVEV (reference sequence). The CDR3 is made up of 14 amino acids. The chain's CDR3 is CTSSSLEGGRAAFF. CDR3 in DNA: TGTACCAGCAGTTCCTTGGAAGGGGGTAGAGCAGCTTTCTTT.

This clonotype was detected a few times. The J gene is TRBJ2-2, the V gene TRBV5-1; 9 positions agree with TRBD1. The germline gives CDR1 SGHRS, CDR2 YFSETQ. The junction had 4 bases not matched to a gene; V was cut back by 0 bases and J by 4 bases. This CDR3 contains 16 residues. CDR3 coding DNA: TGCGCCAGCAGCTTGGTACAGGGGGCTGTCACCGGGGAGCTGTTTTTT. This translates into CASSLVQGAVTGELFF.

This clonotype was seen repeatedly, ten times or more. This sequence joins TRBV7-2 and TRBJ2-1; 8 bases fit TRBD2. The V gene end was trimmed by 0 bases and the J gene end by 6 bases; junction bases not matched to a gene: 4. The CDR3 extends over 15 amino acids. Germline assignment: CDR1 SGHTA and CDR2 FQGNSA. The CDR3 nucleotides are TGTGCCAGCAGCTTAGCTTTACTAGCGGCCAATGAGCAGTTCTTC. This encodes CASSLALLAANEQFF.

This chain joins TRBV7-2 and TRBJ2-1; TRBD1 is a possible D gene (5 bases). The CDR3 spans 18 residues. The germline V and J ends were trimmed by 2 bases and 9 bases, with 26 bases remaining between them. The germline CDR1 and CDR2 sequences are SGHTA and FQGNSA. The CDR3 here is CASSLRPEARRGNAEQFF. The CDR3 DNA follows: TGTGCCAGCAGCTTAAGACCGGAAGCTAGAAGGGGTAACGCTGAGCAGTTCTTC. The variable domain in full, completed from reference TRBV7-2 and TRBJ2-1, reads GAGVSQSPSNKVTEKGKDVELRCDPISGHTALYWYRQSLGQGLEFLIYFQGNSAPDKSGLPSDRFSAERTGGSVSTLTIQRTQQEDSAVYLCASSLRPEARRGNAEQFFGPGTRLTVL.

This clonotype was found many times. This chain joins TRBV28 and TRBJ2-5, with 7 bases identical to TRBD2. Trimming at V came to 6 bases and at J to 0 bases, leaving 1 base not matched to a gene. Germline-derived CDR1 and CDR2 are MDHEN and SYDVKM. This CDR3 contains 13 residues. CDR3: CASRGGHQETQYF. CDR3 DNA: TGTGCCAGCAGGGGAGGGCACCAAGAGACCCAGTACTTC.

Many counts were recorded for this clonotype. The V call is TRBV6-1, the J call TRBJ1-2; D is uncertain. Germline V lookup: CDR1 MNHNS, CDR2 SASEGT. The CDR3 spans 14 residues. The V end was cut by 1 base, the J end by 3 bases, with 9 bases between. CDR3 in amino acids: CASSEVDLHYGYTF. For the CDR3, the DNA is TGTGCCAGCAGTGAAGTCGATCTTCACTATGGCTACACCTTC.

The chain carries TRBV6-1 and TRBJ2-1; TRBD2 aligns across 13 bases. Unmatched junction bases numbered 12, after V lost 5 bases and J lost 2 bases. CDR3 size: 19 residues. Germline CDR1 reads MNHNS; CDR2 reads SASEGT. The CDR3 bases are TGTGCCAGCAGTTCCCCACCCGGCGGACTAGCGGGAGCCTACAATGAGCAGTTCTTC. It yields the protein CASSSPPGGLAGAYNEQFF.

The CDR3, as DNA: TGCGCCAGCAGCCAGGGACGGCACTCCTACGAGCAGTACTTC. Translating gives CASSQGRHSYEQYF. The V call is TRBV4-3, the J call TRBJ2-7; possibly TRBD1 or TRBD2 for D (5 bases each). Trimming removed 3 bases at V and 0 bases at J, with 9 bases between. Germline CDR1 reads LGHNA; CDR2 reads YSLEER. The CDR3 covers 14 residues.

The table lists this clonotype with a count of one. This chain joins TRBV4-3 and TRBJ2-1, with 8 bases lining up with TRBD2. The V and J ends lost 4 bases and 9 bases, in that order; junction bases with no gene match: 5. Germline V gene data show CDR1 as LGHNA and CDR2 as YSLEER. The length of the CDR3 is 13 residues. DNA of the CDR3: TGCGCCAGCAGCCTGACTAGCGATTCTGAGCAGTTCTTC. Residues: CASSLTSDSEQFF.

Only a few counts were recorded for this clonotype. The chain is built from TRBV20-1 and TRBJ2-7, with 7 positions matching TRBD2. The CDR3 is 14 amino acids. With V trimmed by 2 bases and J by 0 bases, 4 bases remained unmatched. Germline CDR1 is DFQATT and CDR2 is SNEGSKA (reference sequence). Written as DNA, the CDR3 is TGCAGTGCTAGAATATCTAGCGGCTCCTACGAGCAGTACTTC. Protein product: CSARISSGSYEQYF.

This clonotype has a count of ten or more. The V and J genes are TRBV6-6 and TRBJ2-1, with TRBD2 matching over 10 bases. The CDR3 loop spans 16 amino acids. After removal of 0 bases from V and 6 bases from J, the junction contained 5 bases not matched to a gene. The germline CDR1 and CDR2 sequences are MNHNY and SVGAGI (reference sequence). This CDR3 reads CASSYSSASGSNEQFF. The CDR3 coding sequence is TGTGCCAGCAGTTACTCATCGGCTAGCGGGAGCAATGAGCAGTTCTTC.

This clonotype was found a few times. A much more abundant neighbour one base away suggests this may be a read error. V is TRBV11-2 and J is TRBJ2-1, with D perhaps TRBD2 (5 bases). Germline V CDR1 and CDR2: SGHAT, FQNNGV. The V and J ends lost 2 bases and 2 bases respectively, with 10 bases between them. The CDR3 is 15 amino acids. CDR3 loop: CASSLSGIPYNEQFF. CDR3 nucleotides: TGTGCCAGCAGCTTATCGGGGATCCCCTACAATGAGCAGTTCTTC.

This rearrangement joins TRBV3-1 to TRBJ1-2, with TRBD1 identical over 9 bases. With V trimmed by 0 bases and J by 8 bases, 4 bases remained unmatched. The CDR3 spans 14 residues. Germline V gene data show CDR1 as LGHDT and CDR2 as YNNKEL (reference sequence). The CDR3 spells CASSQDYRGRGYTF. In DNA form, the CDR3 reads TGTGCCAGCAGCCAAGATTACAGGGGGCGAGGCTACACCTTC.

Concerning this clonotype itself: A much larger clone sits a single nucleotide away, making a read error possible. Because it lacks the conserved phenylalanine or tryptophan at the end, this CDR3 is likely a read error. This chain links TRBV30 with TRBJ2-3; D possibly corresponds to TRBD1 (6 bases). The CDR3 contains 15 residues. Per germline, CDR1 GTSNPN and CDR2 SVGIG (reference sequence). The V end was cut by 6 bases, the J end by 2 bases, with 18 bases between. CDR3 residues: CACNGMGAFTDTQYL. The CDR3 DNA sequence: TGTGCCTGTAACGGGATGGGGGCGTTCACAGATACGCAGTATCTT.

This clonotype was seen at least ten times. The genes are TRBV20-1 and TRBJ2-3, with 7 bases lining up with TRBD2. CDR1 and CDR2 (germline): DFQATT, SNEGSKA (reference sequence). V lost 0 bases to trimming and J lost 7 bases; unmatched junction nucleotides: 10. The CDR3 sequence is 15 residues long. The CDR3 sequence: CSARDLTGGPHTQYF. In nucleotides, the CDR3 is TGCAGTGCTAGAGATTTGACGGGAGGTCCTCATACGCAGTATTTT.

This clonotype showed up many times. The J gene is TRBJ1-1, the V gene TRBV10-3, with 7 bases matching TRBD1. V lost 10 bases and J lost 1; bases outside the gene matches: 6. The germline V gene encodes CDR1 ENHRY and CDR2 SYGVKD. The CDR3 spans 13 residues. CDR3 in DNA: TGTGCCACGGAGGGACAGCAGAACACTGAAGCTTTCTTT. Amino acid sequence: CATEGQQNTEAFF.

This clonotype was seen at least ten times. The chain uses TRBV28 and TRBJ1-5; no clear D. The germline CDR1 and CDR2 sequences are MDHEN and SYDVKM. The CDR3 loop spans 14 amino acids. The ends were cut back, 2 bases at V and 2 bases at J, with 7 bases in the middle. In DNA form, the CDR3 reads TGTGCCAGCAGTTTACCTGGGGGCAATCAGCCCCAGCATTTT. This translates into CASSLPGGNQPQHF.

J is TRBJ2-3 and V is TRBV10-3; 11 bases line up with TRBD2. With 0 bases clipped from V and 5 bases from J, the junction kept 7 bases outside the gene matches. From germline, CDR1 is ENHRY and CDR2 SYGVKD. The CDR3 is 17 amino acids. Written as DNA, the CDR3 is TGTGCCATCAGTGAGTCCCATAGCGGGAGGGCTTTAGATACGCAGTATTTT. Protein product: CAISESHSGRALDTQYF.

This clonotype was seen a single time. This chain connects TRBV2 to TRBJ2-7; TRBD1 is a possible D gene (6 bases). Per germline, CDR1 SNHLY and CDR2 FYNNEI. This CDR3 comprises 15 residues. V shed 4 bases and J shed 1 base, with 14 bases lying between them. The CDR3 DNA follows: TGTGCCAGCAGTGCTAGACGCACAGGGTCCTACGAGCAGTACTTC. Its protein product is CASSARRTGSYEQYF.

This clonotype was observed a few times. This sequence may be a read error, since a much larger clone differs from it by one base. Likely a read error: the CDR3 ends without its conserved phenylalanine or tryptophan. The V and J genes are TRBV18 and TRBJ2-7; a weak D match, TRBD1 (6 bases). V dropped 6 bases and J dropped 5 bases, with 14 bases sitting between them. This CDR3 has 13 residues. Germline assignment: CDR1 KGHSH and CDR2 LQKENI. CDR3 sequence reads: CASSPYRDDEQYL. The DNA of the CDR3 is TGTGCCAGCTCTCCTTACAGGGACGACGAGCAGTACCTC.

This clonotype was seen repeatedly, ten times or more. The V call is TRBV30, the J call TRBJ1-1, with 9 bases identical to TRBD1. This CDR3 contains 13 residues. Losses at the gene ends were 0 bases for V and 11 bases for J; bases not matched to a gene: 7. Per germline, CDR1 GTSNPN and CDR2 SVGIG (reference sequence). CDR3 in amino acids: CAWSVVLGQGAFF. The CDR3 DNA is TGTGCCTGGAGTGTCGTCCTCGGACAGGGGGCTTTCTTT.

Ten or more counts support this clonotype. The chain employs TRBV3-1 and TRBJ2-5, with D unresolved. This CDR3 spans 14 amino acids. Per germline, CDR1 LGHDT and CDR2 YNNKEL (reference sequence). Trimming took off 2 bases at V and 2 bases at J, with 9 bases between the two ends. This CDR3 is CASSQSWGQETQYF. CDR3 bases: TGTGCCAGCAGCCAATCTTGGGGACAAGAGACCCAGTACTTC.

This clonotype was detected ten times or more. V is TRBV28 and J is TRBJ2-1; tentatively, D is TRBD2 (5 bases). Deletions cut 6 bases from V and 2 bases from J, with 11 bases between. Germline V CDR1 and CDR2: MDHEN, SYDVKM. This CDR3 has 14 residues. The CDR3 DNA follows: TGTGCCAGCAGATCCCCGGGGACCTACAATGAGCAGTTCTTC. Amino acids: CASRSPGTYNEQFF.